The source of this T cell receptor beta chain is a study of cytomegalovirus exposure and HLA in healthy donors. Study conclusions and caveats: In a later analysis, 17,000 or so TCR beta sequences were associated with HLA alleles at 0.05 false discovery rate.

J was trimmed by 6 bases and V by 5 bases; bases with no gene match: 10. The CDR3 totals 15 residues. Germline V gene lookup returns CDR1 SEHNR and CDR2 FQNEAQ (reference sequence). The donors (healthy individuals) were bone marrow donors. This clone was found a few times. Its antigen is not identified. This PCR relied on a set of 60 Vbeta primers and 13 Jbeta primers. This table comes from immunoSEQ multiplex PCR, and its TCRdb copy is limited to in-frame clones, with some not included. The repertoire includes roughly 170,000 clones, approximately 80% of them detected once, and about 0.69% sits in the top ten.

Sample: PBMCs. The chain uses TRBV7-9 and TRBJ2-1; TRBD1 aligns across 7 bases. This TCR was recovered from a female donor in good health and CMV-seronegative. The CDR3 DNA follows: TGTGCCAGCAGCCGGGACAGTGCCAGTTTCAATGAGCAGTTCTTC. It specifies CASSRDSASFNEQFF.